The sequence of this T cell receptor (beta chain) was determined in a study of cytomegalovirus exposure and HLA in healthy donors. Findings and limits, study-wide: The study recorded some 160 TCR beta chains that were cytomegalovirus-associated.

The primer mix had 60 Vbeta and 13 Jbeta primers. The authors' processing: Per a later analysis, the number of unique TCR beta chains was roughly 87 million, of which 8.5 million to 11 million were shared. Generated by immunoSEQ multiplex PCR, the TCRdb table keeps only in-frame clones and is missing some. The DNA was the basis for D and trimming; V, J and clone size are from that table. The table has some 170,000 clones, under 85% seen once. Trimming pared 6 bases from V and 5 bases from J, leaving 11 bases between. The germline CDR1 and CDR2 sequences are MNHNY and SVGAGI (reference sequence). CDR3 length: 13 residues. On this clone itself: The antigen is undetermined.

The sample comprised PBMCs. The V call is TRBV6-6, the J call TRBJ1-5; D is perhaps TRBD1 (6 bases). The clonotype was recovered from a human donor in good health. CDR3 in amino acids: CASRLQGDQPQHF. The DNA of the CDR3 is TGTGCCAGCAGGCTACAGGGAGATCAGCCCCAGCATTTT.